This section outlines one T cell receptor (beta chain) sequence together with its context. Its antigen is unknown. The PCR had 60 Vbeta and 13 Jbeta primers. Only in-frame clones appear in the TCRdb table, and some are missing; sequencing was by immunoSEQ multiplex PCR. The sample has 100,000 to 150,000 clones; roughly 80% are singletons. These data belong to a study of cytomegalovirus exposure and HLA in healthy donors. The study, taken as a whole, reports: Cytomegalovirus status was reportedly diagnosed by the classifier with high sensitivity and specificity. Beyond CMV serostatus, there was no information to go on about immune exposure.

Germline V CDR1 and CDR2: MGHRA, YSYEKL. The CDR3 totals 15 residues. Deletions cut 1 base from V and 6 bases from J, with 14 bases between. V gene TRBV4-1 combines with J gene TRBJ2-3; no firm D call. Sequenced: PBMCs. This sequence originates from a woman aged 40-49 years in good health and CMV-seronegative. CDR3: CASSQASGLQDTQYF. CDR3 in DNA: TGCGCCAGCAGCCAAGCGTCAGGTCTACAGGATACGCAGTATTTT.